This T cell receptor (beta chain) was captured in a study of cytomegalovirus exposure and HLA in healthy donors. General study findings and limits: At a 0.05 false discovery rate, a later analysis found about 17,000 TCR beta sequences to be associated with HLA alleles. Researchers reported in a later analysis that common viral pathogens appeared linked to several top clusters. The study flagged about 150 TCR beta chains as cytomegalovirus-associated. An analysis was carried out at a later point. It showed that HLA-associated TCR beta chains were more clonally expanded than equally common non-associated chains.

PCR was performed using 60 Vbeta and 13 Jbeta primers. The data were produced by immunoSEQ multiplex PCR, yet TCRdb's version contains in-frame clones alone and is incomplete. This sample's table reports just over 80,000 clones. Germline values: CDR1 SGHAT, CDR2 FQNNGV. With 1 base removed from V and 1 base from J, the gap between germline ends came to 5 bases. This CDR3 is 13 amino acids long. Worth noting for this clone: The antigen remains unidentified.

The clonotype was recovered from a woman aged 25-40 years in good health and CMV-seronegative. The sample comprised PBMCs. This rearrangement joins TRBV11-2 to TRBJ2-7; the D is unclear. This CDR3 is CASSLASSYEQYF. DNA of the CDR3: TGTGCCAGCAGCTTAGCTAGTTCCTACGAGCAGTACTTC.